This TCR beta chain stems from a study of blood T cell repertoires in COVID-19. About the research overall: The samples span acute and convalescent COVID-19 from the United States, Italy and Spain. PBMCs, B-cell-depleted T cells, or T cells were the source of the cDNA or gDNA that made up the material.

Germline CDR1 and CDR2: MDHEN and SYDVKM. CDR3 length equals 16 residues. Deletions cut 7 bases from V and 4 bases from J, with 22 bases between. Original processing notes: Reference gene primer amplification in the assay estimated nucleated cell counts. The data were produced by immunoSEQ multiplex PCR, yet TCRdb's version contains in-frame clones alone and is incomplete. The V and J calls and the clone size are those of that table, but D and trimming were determined from the DNA. The sample contains around 200,000 clones, approximately 89% of which appear only once. The source material was peripheral blood. This receptor was identified in a man between 70 and 80 years old with acute or convalescent COVID-19. This chain connects TRBV28 to TRBJ1-2; a possible D gene is TRBD1 (5 bases). The CDR3 region has the DNA TGTGCCAGCACCCTTGAAGGGGAGGAGGGTATCTATGGCTACACCTTC. Its protein product is CASTLEGEEGIYGYTF.